Listed here is a single T cell receptor (beta chain). Germline V lookup: CDR1 SGHVS, CDR2 FNYEAQ. Losses at the gene ends were 5 bases for V and 2 bases for J; bases not matched to a gene: 9. The CDR3 extends over 15 amino acids. The Seattle site enrolled patients during active infection and followed them longitudinally. The data derive from a study of blood T cell repertoires in COVID-19. Study at large: Some COVID-19 samples were acute and others convalescent; all came from the United States, Italy and Spain.

TCRdb's copy holds only in-frame clones and misses some; the assay was immunoSEQ multiplex PCR. The sample consists of 200,000 to 250,000 clones, around 80% of them appearing once. The chain employs TRBV7-6 and TRBJ2-7, with TRBD2 matching over 7 bases. The sequence derives from a woman older than 75 with COVID-19, enrolled during active disease. The sample taken for sequencing was peripheral blood. In DNA form, the CDR3 reads TGTGCCAGCAGCCCCTTGGGGGGGGGAACCTACGAGCAGTACTTC. The encoded protein is CASSPLGGGTYEQYF.